These 30 T cell receptor beta chains were all obtained from the same sample, sequenced in a study of blood T cell repertoires in COVID-19. Clones were read by immunoSEQ multiplex PCR, and TCRdb kept only the in-frame ones, dropping some. The repertoire consists of about 280,000 clones, with about 89% occurring once and the leading ten covering roughly 8%. Material for sequencing was peripheral blood. All receptors derive from a man in his forties with active or convalescent COVID-19.

A few counts support this clone. For the CDR3, the DNA is TGTGCCAGCAGCTTGGTGGCGGGGGCAACCTACGAGCAGTACTTC. As protein: CASSLVAGATYEQYF. V usage is TRBV5-4 and J usage is TRBJ2-7; TRBD2 might be the D (7 bases). The CDR3 totals 15 residues. V was pared by 0 bases and J by 2 bases, with 12 bases between. Germline V gene lookup returns CDR1 SGHNT and CDR2 YYREEE (reference sequence).

The chain joins TRBV6-6 to TRBJ1-5, with unresolved D. This CDR3 region has 13 residues. Germline V gene data show CDR1 as MNHNY and CDR2 as SVGAGI (reference sequence). V was clipped by 6 bases and J by 0 bases, with 6 bases between them. CDR3 nucleotides: TGTGCCAGCAGCCGGTATAGCAATCAGCCCCAGCATTTT. It yields the protein CASSRYSNQPQHF.

This chain joins TRBV5-6 and TRBJ1-1; D is unclear. Trimming removed 0 bases at V and 3 bases at J, with 6 bases between. This CDR3 is 13 amino acids long. Germline V gene sequence: CDR1 SGHDT, CDR2 YYEEEE. DNA of the CDR3: TGTGCCAGCAGCTTGGGCGCGGACACTGAAGCTTTCTTT. Its translation is CASSLGADTEAFF.

The rearrangement uses TRBV4-1 and TRBJ2-2; D is perhaps TRBD2 (6 bases). CDR3 size: 16 residues. Germline CDR1 is MGHRA and CDR2 is YSYEKL. The germline V and J ends were trimmed by 0 bases and 5 bases, with 13 bases remaining between them. CDR3 in amino acids: CASSQDLAEVTGELFF. The CDR3, as DNA: TGCGCCAGCAGCCAAGATTTAGCGGAAGTGACCGGGGAGCTGTTTTTT.

With regard to this clone: At the DNA level, this CDR3 is encoded by other sequences in the same sample as well. The chain uses TRBV30 and TRBJ1-5, with D perhaps TRBD1 (6 bases). V was clipped by 0 bases and J by 5 bases, with 8 bases between them. This CDR3 has 13 residues. Germline V CDR1 and CDR2: GTSNPN, SVGIG (reference sequence). The CDR3 bases are TGTGCCTGGAGTGTACAGGGTGATCAGCCCCAGCATTTT. Translating gives CAWSVQGDQPQHF. The full variable domain, completed using reference TRBV30 and TRBJ1-5, is SQTIHQWPATLVQPVGSPLSLECTVEGTSNPNLYWYRQAAGRGLQLLFYSVGIGQISSEVPQNLSASRPQDRQFILSSKKLLLSDSGFYLCAWSVQGDQPQHFGDGTRLSIL.

The chain combines TRBV30 with TRBJ1-5; D is unresolved. Germline CDR1 GTSNPN, CDR2 SVGIG (reference sequence). CDR3 length equals 16 residues. V gave up 2 bases and J gave up 0 bases, with 14 bases separating them. The CDR3 region is CAWSTAGLGSNQPQHF. In nucleotides, the CDR3 is TGTGCCTGGAGTACTGCCGGACTAGGTAGCAATCAGCCCCAGCATTTT. Combining the CDR3 with reference TRBV30 and TRBJ1-5 gives the whole variable domain SQTIHQWPATLVQPVGSPLSLECTVEGTSNPNLYWYRQAAGRGLQLLFYSVGIGQISSEVPQNLSASRPQDRQFILSSKKLLLSDSGFYLCAWSTAGLGSNQPQHFGDGTRLSIL.

V is TRBV7-9 and J is TRBJ1-6; a possible D gene is TRBD1 (5 bases). The CDR3 covers 16 residues. CDR1 and CDR2 (germline): SEHNR, FQNEAQ (reference sequence). The germline V and J ends were trimmed by 5 bases and 9 bases, with 20 bases remaining between them. CDR3 residues: CASSHSGGLAPSPLHF. CDR3 coding DNA: TGTGCCAGCAGCCATTCTGGGGGACTGGCGCCTTCACCCCTCCACTTT.

This chain links TRBV3-1 (or the pseudogene TRBV3-2) with TRBJ1-2; 7 bases map to TRBD1. Germline CDR1 and CDR2: LGHDT and YNNKEL (reference sequence). The CDR3 is 14 residues long. V lost 4 bases and J lost 2; bases outside the gene matches: 4. The CDR3 is CASSPGTENYGYTF. The CDR3 region has the DNA TGTGCCAGCAGCCCCGGGACAGAAAACTATGGCTACACCTTC.

This chain connects TRBV4-1 to TRBJ1-3; the D is unclear. Trimming shortened V by 1 base and J by 0 bases, and 13 bases separated the two germline ends. This CDR3 contains 17 residues. Germline CDR1 MGHRA, CDR2 YSYEKL. The CDR3 region is CASSQAAGSNSGNTIYF. The CDR3 DNA reads as TGCGCCAGCAGCCAAGCGGCTGGGAGCAACTCTGGAAACACCATATATTTT.

The chain uses TRBV29-1 and TRBJ2-1, with D possibly being TRBD2 (6 bases). Germline CDR1 and CDR2: SQVTM and ANQGSEA. V lost 1 base, J lost 12 bases, and 22 bases lay in between. The CDR3 is 15 residues long. The CDR3 protein is CSVEVLGTSWVGQFF. The CDR3 DNA reads TGCAGCGTTGAAGTCTTAGGTACTAGCTGGGTCGGGCAGTTCTTC.

The V call is TRBV27, the J call TRBJ2-2; TRBD2 matches 12 bases. V trimming: 5 bases; J trimming: 4 bases; junction bases outside the gene matches: 8. CDR3 length: 17 residues. CDR1 and CDR2 (germline): MNHEY, SMNVEV (reference sequence). For the CDR3, the DNA is TGTGCCAGCAGTATCCTAGCGGGGGGGCCGAGCACCGGGGAGCTGTTTTTT. Residues: CASSILAGGPSTGELFF.

The chain employs TRBV29-1 and TRBJ1-2, with D possibly being TRBD1 (5 bases). This CDR3 comprises 13 residues. V dropped 2 bases and J dropped 3 bases, with 10 bases sitting between them. From germline, CDR1 is SQVTM and CDR2 ANQGSEA. As DNA, the CDR3 is TGCAGCGTTGAATGGGTGGGGCACTATGGCTACACCTTC. Amino acid sequence: CSVEWVGHYGYTF.

The chain links TRBV9 to TRBJ2-1; 11 nucleotides agree with TRBD2. Unmatched junction bases numbered 6, after V lost 2 bases and J lost 5 bases. This CDR3 is 16 amino acids long. Germline CDR1 is SGDLS and CDR2 is YYNGEE. DNA of the CDR3: TGTGCCAGCAGCGTTAGCGGGGGGGCAATAAACAATGAGCAGTTCTTC. It encodes CASSVSGGAINNEQFF.

The chain couples TRBV25-1 to TRBJ2-2; maybe TRBD1 (6 bases). CDR1 is MGHDK, CDR2 SYGVNS, per germline. Trimming removed 6 bases at V and 7 bases at J, with 18 bases between. The CDR3 contains 15 residues. DNA for the CDR3: TGTGCCAGCAGCTATCTCGACAGGACCAGCGGGGAGCTGTTTTTT. This codes for CASSYLDRTSGELFF.

V is TRBV11-2 and J is TRBJ1-5; 7 bases line up with TRBD1. CDR1 SGHAT and CDR2 FQNNGV come from the germline V gene. This CDR3 has 15 residues. V was clipped by 5 bases and J by 6 bases; unmatched bases: 10. This chain's CDR3 is CASSKGTEGVQPQHF. CDR3 in DNA: TGTGCCAGCAGCAAAGGGACAGAAGGTGTTCAGCCCCAGCATTTT.

This clone was detected a few times. This chain connects TRBV25-1 to TRBJ2-2; 13 bases align to TRBD2. This CDR3 contains 18 residues. With 4 bases clipped from V and 7 bases from J, the junction kept 12 bases outside the gene matches. Looked up from germline, CDR1 is MGHDK and CDR2 is SYGVNS. The CDR3 sequence: CASSARLAGGAHSGELFF. The CDR3 DNA is TGTGCCAGCAGTGCCAGACTAGCGGGAGGCGCCCACAGCGGGGAGCTGTTTTTT.

The chain joins TRBV6-6 to TRBJ2-1; perhaps TRBD1 as D (6 bases). Trimming took off 4 bases at V and 4 bases at J, with 17 bases between the two ends. The CDR3 runs 16 residues. Per the germline V gene, CDR1 is MNHNY and CDR2 is SVGAGI (reference sequence). CDR3 bases: TGTGCCAGCAGTTTTCGGGACACGCCCTGGTACAATGAGCAGTTCTTC. It translates to CASSFRDTPWYNEQFF.

This chain uses TRBV4-1 with TRBJ2-1, with TRBD2 matching 10 bases. The germline gives CDR1 MGHRA, CDR2 YSYEKL. This CDR3 comprises 15 residues. The trim removed 2 bases at V and 8 bases at J, leaving 6 bases unmatched. DNA of the CDR3: TGCGCCAGCAGCCAACTAGCGGGAGATCTGGATGAGCAGTTCTTC. It yields the protein CASSQLAGDLDEQFF.

About this clone itself: One end of the junction is discordant with germline, which a read error may explain. The chain has TRBV4-1 and TRBJ2-7, with a tentative D call TRBD2 (7 bases). CDR3 length: 17 residues. The germline gives CDR1 MGHRA, CDR2 YSYEKL. This CDR3 is CVSSQVGGQGMSYEQYF. The CDR3, as DNA: TGCGTCAGCAGCCAAGTCGGGGGGCAAGGGATGTCCTACGAGCAGTACTTC.

The chain carries TRBV6-4 and TRBJ2-3; 8 positions match TRBD2. Germline V CDR1 and CDR2: MRHNA, SNTAGT. The CDR3 consists of 14 residues. With 4 bases clipped from V and 3 bases from J, the junction kept 3 bases outside the gene matches. CDR3 loop: CASSVGLDTDTQYF. The CDR3 region has the DNA TGTGCCAGCAGTGTGGGACTAGATACAGATACGCAGTATTTT.

This clone was recorded only once. The chain has TRBV5-1 and TRBJ1-6; 12 positions match TRBD1. The V gene's germline CDR1 is SGHRS and CDR2 YFSETQ. The CDR3 sequence is 18 residues long. V gave up 4 bases and J gave up 6 bases; unmatched junction bases: 11. CDR3 sequence: CASSNAGQGALTNSPLHF. Here the CDR3 DNA reads TGCGCCAGCAGCAACGCGGGACAGGGGGCGCTTACTAATTCACCCCTCCACTTT.

This rearrangement joins TRBV7-3 to TRBJ2-2; D may be TRBD2 (5 bases). Looked up from germline, CDR1 is SGHTA and CDR2 is FQGTGA. The germline V and J ends were trimmed by 1 base and 2 bases, with 11 bases remaining between them. CDR3 length: 16 residues. The CDR3 loop reads CASSLMPGINTGELFF. For the CDR3, the DNA is TGTGCCAGCAGCTTAATGCCGGGAATTAACACCGGGGAGCTGTTTTTT.

This rearrangement joins TRBV9 to TRBJ2-5; 9 bases fit TRBD2. This CDR3 comprises 14 residues. Germline CDR1 reads SGDLS; CDR2 reads YYNGEE. V shed 6 bases, J shed 4 bases, and the junction held 7 bases outside the gene matches. DNA of the CDR3: TGTGCCAGCACCCGCGGGGGGGCCAGAGAGACCCAGTACTTC. Residues: CASTRGGARETQYF.

The rearrangement links TRBV5-1 to TRBJ1-1; 7 bases fit TRBD1. Germline CDR1 reads SGHRS; CDR2 reads YFSETQ. The CDR3 sequence is 13 residues long. J was trimmed by 6 bases and V by 0 bases; bases with no gene match: 2. CDR3 protein: CASSLVRGAEAFF. CDR3 sequence (DNA): TGCGCCAGCAGCTTGGTCAGGGGGGCTGAAGCTTTCTTT.

The rearrangement uses TRBV2 and TRBJ1-2, with a tentative D call TRBD1 (5 bases). This CDR3 contains 14 residues. Germline V gene lookup returns CDR1 SNHLY and CDR2 FYNNEI. The germline V and J ends were trimmed by 6 bases and 4 bases, with 15 bases remaining between them. Here the CDR3 DNA reads TGTGCCAGCAGGTCACAGGCCCCCCGCTATGGCTACACCTTC. It is translated as CASRSQAPRYGYTF.

V and J are TRBV11-3 and TRBJ2-5; maybe TRBD1 (6 bases). CDR3 length: 14 amino acids. The V gene lost 2 bases and the J gene lost 2 bases, with 9 bases spanning the gap. The germline V gene encodes CDR1 SGHNT and CDR2 YENEEA. CDR3 DNA: TGTGCCAGCAGCTTAAACAGGGCACAAGAGACCCAGTACTTC. Its translation: CASSLNRAQETQYF.

This clone was seen only once. V usage is TRBV29-1 and J usage is TRBJ2-1; TRBD2 might be the D (6 bases). Deletions cut 1 base from V and 5 bases from J, with 12 bases between. The germline V gene has CDR1 SQVTM and CDR2 ANQGSEA. The CDR3 is 14 residues long. In DNA, the CDR3 is TGCAGCGTTGAAGCGACTAGGAACCACAATGAGCAGTTCTTC. As protein: CSVEATRNHNEQFF.

The V call is TRBV9, the J call TRBJ2-1; 9 nucleotides line up with TRBD2. Unmatched junction bases numbered 6, after V lost 0 bases and J lost 8 bases. Germline V CDR1 and CDR2: SGDLS, YYNGEE. The CDR3 is 15 residues long. The CDR3 region is CASSVVAGGPDEQFF. CDR3 DNA sequence: TGTGCCAGCAGCGTAGTGGCGGGAGGGCCCGATGAGCAGTTCTTC.

The V gene is TRBV7-2, the J gene TRBJ2-1, with D possibly being TRBD2 (5 bases). The V and J ends lost 5 bases and 5 bases respectively, with 13 bases between them. The CDR3 is 14 residues long. From germline, CDR1 is SGHTA and CDR2 FQGNSA. This chain's CDR3 is CASSRPRENNEQFF. The CDR3 DNA reads as TGTGCCAGCAGCCGCCCAAGGGAGAACAATGAGCAGTTCTTC.

This chain joins TRBV27 and TRBJ2-7; perhaps TRBD2 as D (5 bases). CDR1 is MNHEY, CDR2 SMNVEV, per germline (reference sequence). The CDR3 is 16 residues long. Trimming took 11 bases from V and 4 from J, leaving 27 bases between them. The CDR3 reads CALGERDRPMEYEQYF. The CDR3 DNA sequence: TGTGCCCTCGGGGAGAGAGACCGACCTATGGAATACGAGCAGTACTTC.